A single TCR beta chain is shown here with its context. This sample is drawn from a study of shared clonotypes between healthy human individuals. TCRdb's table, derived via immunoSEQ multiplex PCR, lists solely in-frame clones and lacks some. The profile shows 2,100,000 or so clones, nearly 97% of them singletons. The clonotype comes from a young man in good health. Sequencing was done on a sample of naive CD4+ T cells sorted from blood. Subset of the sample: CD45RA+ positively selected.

DNA for the CDR3: TGTGCCAGCAGTTTCACTGAAGCTTTCTTT. This translates into CASSFTEAFF. J is TRBJ1-1 and V is TRBV28; D is ambiguous. This CDR3 is 10 amino acids long. Germline values: CDR1 MDHEN, CDR2 SYDVKM. Trimming pared 3 bases from V and 4 bases from J, leaving 0 bases between.